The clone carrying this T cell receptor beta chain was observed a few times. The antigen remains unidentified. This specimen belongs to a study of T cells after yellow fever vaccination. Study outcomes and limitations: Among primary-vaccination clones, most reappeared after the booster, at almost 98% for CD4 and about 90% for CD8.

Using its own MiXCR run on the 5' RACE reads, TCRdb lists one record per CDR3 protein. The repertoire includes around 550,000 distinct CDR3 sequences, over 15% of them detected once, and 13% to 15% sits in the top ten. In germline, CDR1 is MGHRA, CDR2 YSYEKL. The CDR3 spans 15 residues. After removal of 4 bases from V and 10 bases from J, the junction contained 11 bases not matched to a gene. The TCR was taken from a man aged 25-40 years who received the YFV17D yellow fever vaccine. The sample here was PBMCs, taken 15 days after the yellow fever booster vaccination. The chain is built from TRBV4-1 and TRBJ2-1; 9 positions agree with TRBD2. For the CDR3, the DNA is TGCGCCAGCAGCCTCCGGGCTAGCGGGATCGGGGAGCAGTTCTTC. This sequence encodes CASSLRASGIGEQFF.